This T cell receptor (beta chain) originates from a study of PD-L1 blockade in urothelial cancer. Profiled with immunoSEQ multiplex PCR; TCRdb holds only in-frame clones, not every one. The profile shows about 25,000 clones, about four fifths of them singletons. Time point defined: peripheral blood 6 weeks after treatment start. The cohort comprised individuals with locally advanced or metastatic urothelial carcinoma. This clone was detected only once. CDR1 is SGHAT, CDR2 FQNNGV, per germline. V lost 5 bases, J lost 5 bases, and 7 bases stayed unmatched. The CDR3 is made up of 14 amino acids. The sample in question was PBMCs, obtained around atezolizumab (anti-PD-L1) treatment. The receptor was derived from a man in his 70s with urothelial cancer. This chain connects TRBV11-2 to TRBJ2-5; 8 positions agree with TRBD2. The CDR3 nucleotides read TGTGCCAGCAGCCTCGCGGGGGGCGTTGAGACCCAGTACTTC. Its protein product is CASSLAGGVETQYF.